The text below deals with one T cell receptor (beta chain). Its specificity is unknown. These data come from a study of post-analysis software for immune sequencing data. About the study: As for disease course, relapsing-remitting, secondary progressive and progressive-relapsing multiple sclerosis were all included.

V lost 4 bases and J lost 7; bases outside the gene matches: 6. The germline CDR1 and CDR2 sequences are SGHTA and FQGTGA. CDR3 length equals 14 residues. Unique molecular identifiers tagged the TCR beta cDNA libraries. One entry per CDR3 protein, called by TCRdb with MiXCR from the PCR reads. The data hold some 700,000 distinct CDR3 sequences, with 55% to 60% observed a single time. Study observations and caveats: TRBV segments more frequent in patients than in controls numbered roughly 5 and included TRBV5-6, TRBV5-1 and TRBV20-1. Under F measure analysis, samples from one preparation batch co-clustered strongly.

The TCR comes from a girl aged 2 to 9 with multiple sclerosis. Sequenced input: blood. The chain joins TRBV7-3 to TRBJ2-1, with TRBD2 identical over 8 bases. The DNA for the CDR3 is TGTGCCAGCAGCTCCGGGACTAGTCTTAATGAGCAGTTCTTC. Translating gives CASSSGTSLNEQFF.